This T cell receptor (beta chain) was retrieved from a study of cytomegalovirus exposure and HLA in healthy donors. As for the study in general: Across some 400 genotyped donors, roughly 80% landed in the Caucasian-associated ancestry cluster.

This clone was recorded once. Per germline, CDR1 SGHDT and CDR2 YYEEEE. The CDR3 is made up of 16 amino acids. The J segment lost 4 bases and the V segment lost 2 bases, leaving 8 bases of the junction unmatched. PCR involved 60 Vbeta and 13 Jbeta primers. Sequencing was performed with immunoSEQ multiplex PCR; in TCRdb, only in-frame clones are kept and a portion is missing. The table lists under 200,000 clones, approximately 84% of them singletons. Input material: PBMCs. The genes are TRBV5-6 and TRBJ2-1; 8 nucleotides match TRBD1. This TCR derives from a woman under 40 in good health and CMV-seropositive. CDR3 sequence reads: CASSFERYRGYNEQFF. The CDR3 DNA follows: TGTGCCAGCAGCTTTGAGAGGTACAGGGGGTACAATGAGCAGTTCTTC.